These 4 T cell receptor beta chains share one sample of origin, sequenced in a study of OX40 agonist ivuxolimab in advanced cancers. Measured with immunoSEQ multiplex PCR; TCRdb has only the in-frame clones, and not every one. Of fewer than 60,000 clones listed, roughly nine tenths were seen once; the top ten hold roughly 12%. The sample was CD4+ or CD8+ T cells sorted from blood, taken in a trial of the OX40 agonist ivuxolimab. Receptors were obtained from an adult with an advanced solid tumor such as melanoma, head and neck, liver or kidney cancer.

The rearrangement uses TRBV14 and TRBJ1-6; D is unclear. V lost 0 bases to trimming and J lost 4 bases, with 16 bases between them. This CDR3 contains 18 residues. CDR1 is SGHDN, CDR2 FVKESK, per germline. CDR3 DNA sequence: TGTGCCAGCAGCCAAGAGGACGCCGAAGGCGGGTATAATTCACCCCTCCACTTT. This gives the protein CASSQEDAEGGYNSPLHF.

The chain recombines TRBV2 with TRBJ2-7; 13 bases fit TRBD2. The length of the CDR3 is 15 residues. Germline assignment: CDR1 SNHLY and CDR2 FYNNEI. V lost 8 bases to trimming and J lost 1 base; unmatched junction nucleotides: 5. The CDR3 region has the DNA TGTGCCAGCCATCGGGGACTAGCGGGGTCCTACGAGCAGTACTTC. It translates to CASHRGLAGSYEQYF. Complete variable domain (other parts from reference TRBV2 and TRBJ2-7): EPEVTQTPSHQVTQMGQEVILRCVPISNHLYFYWYRQILGQKVEFLVSFYNNEISEKSEIFDDQFSVERPDGSNFTLKIRSTKLEDSAMYFCASHRGLAGSYEQYFGPGTRLTVT.

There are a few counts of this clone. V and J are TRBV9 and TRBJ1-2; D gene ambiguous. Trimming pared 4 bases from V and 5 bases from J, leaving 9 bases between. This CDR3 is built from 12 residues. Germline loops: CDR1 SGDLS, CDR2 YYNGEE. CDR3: CASSSRPYGYTF. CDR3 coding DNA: TGTGCCAGCAGCTCCCGCCCGTATGGCTACACCTTC.

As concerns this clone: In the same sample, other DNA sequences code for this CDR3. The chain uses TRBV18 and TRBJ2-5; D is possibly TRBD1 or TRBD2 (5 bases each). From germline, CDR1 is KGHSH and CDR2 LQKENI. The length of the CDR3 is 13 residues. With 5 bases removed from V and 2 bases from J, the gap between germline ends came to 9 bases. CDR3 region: CASSRDRQETQYF. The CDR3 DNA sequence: TGTGCCAGCTCAAGGGACCGTCAAGAGACCCAGTACTTC.